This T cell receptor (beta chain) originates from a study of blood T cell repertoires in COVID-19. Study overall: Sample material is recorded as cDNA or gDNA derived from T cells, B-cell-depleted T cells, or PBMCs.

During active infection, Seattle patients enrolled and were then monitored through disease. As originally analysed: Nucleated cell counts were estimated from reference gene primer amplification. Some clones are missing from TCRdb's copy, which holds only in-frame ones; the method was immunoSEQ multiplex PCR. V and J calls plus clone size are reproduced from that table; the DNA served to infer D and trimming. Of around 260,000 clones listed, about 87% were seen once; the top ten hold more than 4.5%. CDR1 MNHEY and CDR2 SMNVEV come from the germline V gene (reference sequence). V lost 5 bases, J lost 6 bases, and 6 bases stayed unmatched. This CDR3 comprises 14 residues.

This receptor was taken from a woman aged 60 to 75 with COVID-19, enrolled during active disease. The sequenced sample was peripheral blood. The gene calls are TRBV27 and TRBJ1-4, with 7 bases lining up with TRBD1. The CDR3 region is CASSPRGLDEKLFF. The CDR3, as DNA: TGTGCCAGCAGTCCTAGGGGGCTGGATGAAAAACTGTTTTTT.